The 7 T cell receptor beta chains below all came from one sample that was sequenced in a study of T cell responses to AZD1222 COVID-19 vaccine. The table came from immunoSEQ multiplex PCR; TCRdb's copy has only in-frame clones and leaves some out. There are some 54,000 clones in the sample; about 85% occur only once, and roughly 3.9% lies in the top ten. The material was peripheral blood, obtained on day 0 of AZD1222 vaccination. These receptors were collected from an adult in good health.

The CDR3 protein is CASSWAGGSVGAFF. DNA of the CDR3: TGTGCCAGCAGCTGGGCCGGGGGGTCCGTCGGAGCTTTCTTT. The rearrangement uses TRBV5-6 and TRBJ1-1; D is perhaps TRBD1 (5 bases). Germline CDR1 SGHDT, CDR2 YYEEEE. The germline V and J ends were trimmed by 3 bases and 10 bases, with 19 bases remaining between them. This CDR3 has 14 amino acids.

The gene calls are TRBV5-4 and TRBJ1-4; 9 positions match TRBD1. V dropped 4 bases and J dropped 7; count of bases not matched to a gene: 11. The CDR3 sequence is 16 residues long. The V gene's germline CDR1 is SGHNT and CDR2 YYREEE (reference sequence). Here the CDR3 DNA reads TGTGCCAGCAGCAGTGGTGGGGGACAGGGTGGTGAAAAACTGTTTTTT. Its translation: CASSSGGGQGGEKLFF.

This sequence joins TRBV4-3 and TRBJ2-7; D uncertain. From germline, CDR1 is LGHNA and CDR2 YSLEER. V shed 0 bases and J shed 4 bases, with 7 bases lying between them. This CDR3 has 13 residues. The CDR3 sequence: CASSQDLGYEQYF. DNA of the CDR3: TGCGCCAGCAGCCAAGATCTGGGGTACGAGCAGTACTTC.

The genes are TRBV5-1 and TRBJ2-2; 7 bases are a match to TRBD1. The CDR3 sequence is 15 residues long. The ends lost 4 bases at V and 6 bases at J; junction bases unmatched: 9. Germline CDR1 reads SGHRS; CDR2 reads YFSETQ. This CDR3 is CASSLGQDEAGELFF. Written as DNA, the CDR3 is TGCGCCAGCAGCCTAGGACAGGACGAGGCCGGGGAGCTGTTTTTT. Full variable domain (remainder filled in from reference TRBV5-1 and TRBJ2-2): KAGVTQTPRYLIKTRGQQVTLSCSPISGHRSVSWYQQTPGQGLQFLFEYFSETQRNKGNFPGRFSGRQFSNSRSEMNVSTLELGDSALYLCASSLGQDEAGELFFGEGSRLTVL.

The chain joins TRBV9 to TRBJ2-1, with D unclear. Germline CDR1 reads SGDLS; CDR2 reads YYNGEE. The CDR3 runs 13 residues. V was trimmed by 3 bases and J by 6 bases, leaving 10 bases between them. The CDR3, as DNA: TGTGCCAGCAGCGCTAGGGCTACCAATGAGCAGTTCTTC. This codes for CASSARATNEQFF.

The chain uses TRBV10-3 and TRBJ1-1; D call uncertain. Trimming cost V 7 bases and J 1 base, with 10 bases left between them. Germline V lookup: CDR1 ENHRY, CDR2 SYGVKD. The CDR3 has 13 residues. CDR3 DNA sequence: TGTGCCATCAACGGGGTCGGGAACACTGAAGCTTTCTTT. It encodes CAINGVGNTEAFF.

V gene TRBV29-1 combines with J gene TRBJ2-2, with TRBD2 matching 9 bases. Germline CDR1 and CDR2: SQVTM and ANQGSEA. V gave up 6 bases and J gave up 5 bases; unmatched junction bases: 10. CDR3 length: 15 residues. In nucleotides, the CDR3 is TGCAGCGTGAGCAAGGCGGGGGGGCAAACCGGGGAGCTGTTTTTT. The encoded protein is CSVSKAGGQTGELFF.